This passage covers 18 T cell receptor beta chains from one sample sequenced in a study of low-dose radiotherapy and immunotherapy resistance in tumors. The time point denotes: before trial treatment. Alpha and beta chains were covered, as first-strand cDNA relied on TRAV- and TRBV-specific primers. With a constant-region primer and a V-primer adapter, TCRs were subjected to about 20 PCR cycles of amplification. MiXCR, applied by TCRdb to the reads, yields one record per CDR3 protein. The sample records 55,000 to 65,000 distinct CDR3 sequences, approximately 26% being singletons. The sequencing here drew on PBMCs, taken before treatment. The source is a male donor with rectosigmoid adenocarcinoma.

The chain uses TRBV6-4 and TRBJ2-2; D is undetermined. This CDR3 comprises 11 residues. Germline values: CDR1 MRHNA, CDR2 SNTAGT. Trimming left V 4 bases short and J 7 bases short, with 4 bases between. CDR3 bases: TGTGCCAGCAGTGGAGGCGGGGAGCTGTTTTTT. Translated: CASSGGGELFF.

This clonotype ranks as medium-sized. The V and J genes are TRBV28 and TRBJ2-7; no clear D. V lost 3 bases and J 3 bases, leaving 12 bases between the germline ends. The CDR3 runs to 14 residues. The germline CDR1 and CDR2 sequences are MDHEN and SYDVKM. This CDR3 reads CASSLRRAGYEQYF. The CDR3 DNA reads TGTGCCAGCAGTTTGAGACGGGCCGGCTACGAGCAGTACTTC.

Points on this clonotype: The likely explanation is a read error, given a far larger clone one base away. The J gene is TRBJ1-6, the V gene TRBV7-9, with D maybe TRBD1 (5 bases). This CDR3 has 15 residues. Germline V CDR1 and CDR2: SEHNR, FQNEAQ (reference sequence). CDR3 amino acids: CTSSPKRGYSFPLHF. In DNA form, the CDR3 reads TGTACCAGCAGCCCAAAACGGGGGTATAGTTTCCCCCTCCACTTT.

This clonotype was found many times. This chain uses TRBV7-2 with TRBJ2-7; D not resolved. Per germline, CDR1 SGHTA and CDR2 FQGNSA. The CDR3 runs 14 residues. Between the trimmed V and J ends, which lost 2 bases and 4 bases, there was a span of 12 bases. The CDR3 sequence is CASSLTPPVYEQYF. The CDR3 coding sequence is TGTGCCAGCAGCTTAACCCCCCCAGTTTACGAGCAGTACTTC.

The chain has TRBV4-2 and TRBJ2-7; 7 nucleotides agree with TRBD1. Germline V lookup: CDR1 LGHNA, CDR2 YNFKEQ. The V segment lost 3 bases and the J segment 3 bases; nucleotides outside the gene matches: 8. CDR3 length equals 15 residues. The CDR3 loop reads CASSQSSGTDYEQYF. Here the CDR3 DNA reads TGTGCCAGCAGCCAGAGTTCAGGGACAGACTACGAGCAGTACTTC.

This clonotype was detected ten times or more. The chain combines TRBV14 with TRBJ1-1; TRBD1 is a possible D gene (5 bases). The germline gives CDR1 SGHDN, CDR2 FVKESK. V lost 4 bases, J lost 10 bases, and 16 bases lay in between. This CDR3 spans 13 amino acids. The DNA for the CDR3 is TGTGCCAGCAGCCCACGGGGGAGCGGGGGAGCTTTCTTT. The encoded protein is CASSPRGSGGAFF.

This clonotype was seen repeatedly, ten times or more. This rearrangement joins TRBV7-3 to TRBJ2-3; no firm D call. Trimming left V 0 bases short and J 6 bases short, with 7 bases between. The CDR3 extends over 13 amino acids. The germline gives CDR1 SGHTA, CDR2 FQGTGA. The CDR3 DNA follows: TGTGCCAGCAGCTTAACGGAAGAGGATACGCAGTATTTT. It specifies CASSLTEEDTQYF.

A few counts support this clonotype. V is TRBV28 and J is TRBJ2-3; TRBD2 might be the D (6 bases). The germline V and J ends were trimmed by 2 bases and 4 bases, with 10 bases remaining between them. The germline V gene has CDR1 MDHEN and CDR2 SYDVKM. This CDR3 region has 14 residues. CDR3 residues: CASSLGGSSDTQYF. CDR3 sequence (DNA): TGTGCCAGCAGTTTAGGGGGGAGTTCAGATACGCAGTATTTT.

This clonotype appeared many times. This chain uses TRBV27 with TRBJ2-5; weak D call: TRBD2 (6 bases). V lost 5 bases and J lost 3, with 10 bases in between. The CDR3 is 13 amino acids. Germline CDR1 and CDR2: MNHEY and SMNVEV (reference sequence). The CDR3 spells CASSREPKETQYF. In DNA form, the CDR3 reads TGTGCCAGCAGTCGGGAGCCCAAAGAGACCCAGTACTTC.

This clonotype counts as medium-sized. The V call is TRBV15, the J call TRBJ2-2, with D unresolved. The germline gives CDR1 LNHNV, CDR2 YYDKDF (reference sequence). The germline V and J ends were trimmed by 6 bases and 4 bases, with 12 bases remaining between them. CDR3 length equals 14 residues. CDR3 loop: CATSFGTLTGELFF. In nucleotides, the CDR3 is TGTGCCACCAGTTTCGGAACCCTCACCGGGGAGCTGTTTTTT.

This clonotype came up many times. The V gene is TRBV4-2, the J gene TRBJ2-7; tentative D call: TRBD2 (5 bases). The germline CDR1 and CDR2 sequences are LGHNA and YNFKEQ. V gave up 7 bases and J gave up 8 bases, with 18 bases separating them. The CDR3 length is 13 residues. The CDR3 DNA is TGTGCCAGCACCGGGCGGGCCCTCGGCAAGCAGTACTTC. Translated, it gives CASTGRALGKQYF.

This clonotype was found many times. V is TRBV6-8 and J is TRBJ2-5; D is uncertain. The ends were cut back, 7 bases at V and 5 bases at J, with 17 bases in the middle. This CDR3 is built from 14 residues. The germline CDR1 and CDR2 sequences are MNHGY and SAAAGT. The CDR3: CASIEGMTFETQYF. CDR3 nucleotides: TGTGCCAGCATTGAAGGAATGACTTTCGAGACCCAGTACTTC.

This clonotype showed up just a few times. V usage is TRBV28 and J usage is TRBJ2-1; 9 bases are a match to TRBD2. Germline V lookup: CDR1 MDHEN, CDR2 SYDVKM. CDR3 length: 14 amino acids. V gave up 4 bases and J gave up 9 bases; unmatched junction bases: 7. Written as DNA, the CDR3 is TGTGCCAGCAGTTCAGCTAGCGGGATAATTGAGCAGTTCTTC. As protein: CASSSASGIIEQFF.

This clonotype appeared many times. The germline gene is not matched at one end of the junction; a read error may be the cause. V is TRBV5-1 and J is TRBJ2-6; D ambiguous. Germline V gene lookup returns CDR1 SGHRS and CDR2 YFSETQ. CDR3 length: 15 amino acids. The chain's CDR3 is CASSSTVSGANVLTF. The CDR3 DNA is TGTGCCAGCAGTTCCACAGTCTCTGGGGCCAACGTCCTGACTTTC.

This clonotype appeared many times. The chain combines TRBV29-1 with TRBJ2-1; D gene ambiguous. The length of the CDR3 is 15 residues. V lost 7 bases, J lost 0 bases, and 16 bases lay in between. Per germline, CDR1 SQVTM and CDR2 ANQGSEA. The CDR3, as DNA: TGCAGCGCTCTCCTGACTGCTACCTCCTACAATGAGCAGTTCTTC. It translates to CSALLTATSYNEQFF.

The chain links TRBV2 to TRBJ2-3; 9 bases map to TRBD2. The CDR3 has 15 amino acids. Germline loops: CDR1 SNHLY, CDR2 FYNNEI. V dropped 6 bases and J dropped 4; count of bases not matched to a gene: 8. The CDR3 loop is CASSAIAGVPDTQYF. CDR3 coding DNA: TGTGCCAGCAGCGCAATAGCGGGAGTCCCAGATACGCAGTATTTT.

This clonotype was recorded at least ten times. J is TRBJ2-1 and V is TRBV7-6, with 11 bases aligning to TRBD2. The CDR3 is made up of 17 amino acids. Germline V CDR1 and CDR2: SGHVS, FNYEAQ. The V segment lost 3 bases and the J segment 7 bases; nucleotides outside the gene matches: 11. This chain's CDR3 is CASSLALAGGFGNEQFF. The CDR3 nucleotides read TGTGCCAGCAGCTTGGCCCTAGCGGGGGGATTCGGGAATGAGCAGTTCTTC.

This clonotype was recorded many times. CDR3 in amino acids: CASSLKASGGYSTDTQYF. The CDR3 DNA sequence: TGTGCCAGCAGCTTAAAGGCTAGCGGGGGGTATAGCACAGATACGCAGTATTTT. The chain uses TRBV7-6 and TRBJ2-3; 11 bases match TRBD2. The germline gives CDR1 SGHVS, CDR2 FNYEAQ. The length of the CDR3 is 18 residues. Trimming removed 2 bases from V and 0 bases from J; junction bases left unmatched: 7.